Listed here are 27 T cell receptor beta chains from one sample, sequenced in a study of blood T cell repertoires in COVID-19. Repertoires were generated with immunoSEQ multiplex PCR, while TCRdb's copy carries only in-frame clones and drops some. The table shows more than 120,000 clones, with roughly 89% occurring only once. Material: peripheral blood. All receptors come from a human donor in a cohort sampled during active COVID-19.

The chain employs TRBV7-2 and TRBJ2-5; maybe TRBD2 (7 bases). Germline CDR1 SGHTA, CDR2 FQGNSA. CDR3 length: 16 residues. V lost 1 base to trimming and J lost 2 bases, with 14 bases between them. The CDR3 nucleotides are TGTGCCAGCAGCTTAGAAGGGGGGGACCCTCAAGAGACCCAGTACTTC. Encoded protein: CASSLEGGDPQETQYF.

V gene TRBV5-5 combines with J gene TRBJ2-1; TRBD2 matches 7 bases. Germline V lookup: CDR1 SGHKS, CDR2 YYEKEE (reference sequence). This CDR3 region has 15 residues. V lost 2 bases and J lost 2; bases outside the gene matches: 4. The CDR3 spells CASSFAGTTYNEQFF. In DNA form, the CDR3 reads TGTGCCAGCAGCTTCGCCGGGACTACCTACAATGAGCAGTTCTTC.

In DNA, the CDR3 is TGTGCCAGTAGTTGGGCAGGGTCTGAGAACTATGGCTACACCTTC. It yields the protein CASSWAGSENYGYTF. This sequence joins TRBV19 and TRBJ1-2, with D perhaps TRBD1 (5 bases). From germline, CDR1 is LNHDA and CDR2 SQIVND (reference sequence). V lost 5 bases, J lost 2 bases, and 15 bases lay in between. The CDR3 is 15 amino acids.

The chain employs TRBV27 and TRBJ1-2; 10 nucleotides agree with TRBD1. The length of the CDR3 is 14 residues. Germline V gives CDR1 MNHEY, CDR2 SMNVEV (reference sequence). Losses at the gene ends were 3 bases for V and 6 bases for J; bases not matched to a gene: 4. In DNA, the CDR3 is TGTGCCAGCAGTTTGTGGGGGACAGGGGATGGCTACACCTTC. It encodes CASSLWGTGDGYTF.

This clone was detected only once. The chain couples TRBV7-2 to TRBJ2-3, with 10 bases aligning to TRBD1. This CDR3 comprises 16 residues. The germline gives CDR1 SGHTA, CDR2 FQGNSA. J lost 0 bases, V lost 5 bases, and 5 bases had no gene match. The CDR3 nucleotides are TGTGCCAGCAGCCTGGGACAGGGGTATAGCACAGATACGCAGTATTTT. Protein sequence: CASSLGQGYSTDTQYF.

The chain recombines TRBV25-1 with TRBJ2-7, with D perhaps matching TRBD1 (6 bases). The CDR3 contains 13 residues. Looked up from germline, CDR1 is MGHDK and CDR2 is SYGVNS. The V and J ends lost 8 bases and 0 bases respectively, with 11 bases between them. This chain's CDR3 is CASSDRSSYEQYF. CDR3 coding DNA: TGTGCCAGCTCCGACAGGAGCTCCTACGAGCAGTACTTC.

The chain uses TRBV9 and TRBJ2-3; D may be TRBD2 (7 bases). CDR3 length: 15 amino acids. V was trimmed by 3 bases and J by 6 bases, leaving 17 bases between them. Germline CDR1 reads SGDLS; CDR2 reads YYNGEE. The CDR3 DNA reads TGTGCCAGCAGCGGGGGGCTAGCGGTCTTCGATACGCAGTATTTT. It specifies CASSGGLAVFDTQYF.

This clone was observed once. This chain uses TRBV7-2 with TRBJ2-2, with 16 nucleotides matching TRBD2. The V gene's germline CDR1 is SGHTA and CDR2 FQGNSA. CDR3 size: 18 residues. V was clipped by 5 bases and J by 3 bases; unmatched bases: 6. The CDR3 reads CASSLGLAGGPDTGELFF. CDR3 in DNA: TGTGCCAGCAGCCTGGGACTAGCGGGGGGGCCTGACACCGGGGAGCTGTTTTTT.

This chain joins TRBV5-1 and TRBJ2-7, with 8 bases matching TRBD1. The CDR3 is 16 amino acids. V shed 1 base, J shed 3 bases, and the junction held 9 bases outside the gene matches. Germline-derived CDR1 and CDR2 are SGHRS and YFSETQ. The CDR3: CASSLQGARGNYEQYF. DNA of the CDR3: TGCGCCAGCAGCTTGCAGGGGGCGCGGGGAAACTACGAGCAGTACTTC.

The chain recombines TRBV10-3 with TRBJ1-1; 9 bases align to TRBD1. This CDR3 has 15 amino acids. Trimming took 4 bases from V and 1 from J; bases not matched to a gene: 4. Germline V gene data show CDR1 as ENHRY and CDR2 as SYGVKD. CDR3 DNA sequence: TGTGCCATCAGTGTGGGACAGGGCCCGAACACTGAAGCTTTCTTT. It codes for CAISVGQGPNTEAFF.

V gene TRBV4-2 combines with J gene TRBJ2-1; 7 nucleotides align to TRBD2. V dropped 3 bases and J dropped 2; count of bases not matched to a gene: 7. The CDR3 is 16 amino acids. The germline V gene encodes CDR1 LGHNA and CDR2 YNFKEQ. The CDR3 is CASSQERGSAYNEQFF. The CDR3 DNA reads TGTGCCAGCAGCCAGGAGCGGGGATCAGCCTACAATGAGCAGTTCTTC.

The rearrangement links TRBV7-2 to TRBJ2-3, with TRBD2 identical over 13 bases. Germline loops: CDR1 SGHTA, CDR2 FQGNSA. V was pared by 5 bases and J by 6 bases, with 5 bases of the junction left unmatched. The CDR3 covers 15 residues. Here the CDR3 DNA reads TGTGCCAGCAGCGTACTAGCGGGGGGGCCGGATACGCAGTATTTT. Protein: CASSVLAGGPDTQYF.

The V and J genes are TRBV14 and TRBJ1-3; D is unresolved. Between the trimmed V and J ends, which lost 1 base and 0 bases, there was a span of 4 bases. The CDR3 runs to 14 residues. Germline CDR1 SGHDN, CDR2 FVKESK. The chain's CDR3 is CASSQVHSGNTIYF. The CDR3 DNA reads TGTGCCAGCAGCCAAGTACACTCTGGAAACACCATATATTTT.

V gene TRBV7-3 combines with J gene TRBJ2-1; D not certain. Germline CDR1 and CDR2: SGHTA and FQGTGA. CDR3 length: 15 amino acids. The V end was cut by 1 base, the J end by 0 bases, with 7 bases between. CDR3 in amino acids: CASSLRSSSYNEQFF. The CDR3 DNA follows: TGTGCCAGCAGCTTAAGGAGCTCCTCCTACAATGAGCAGTTCTTC.

The chain uses TRBV11-2 and TRBJ2-1; unclear D gene. The CDR3 is made up of 13 amino acids. V lost 0 bases to trimming and J lost 3 bases, with 3 bases between them. Germline V gene data show CDR1 as SGHAT and CDR2 as FQNNGV. The CDR3 nucleotides are TGTGCCAGCAGCTTAGATCTCTACAATGAGCAGTTCTTC. Residues: CASSLDLYNEQFF.

The chain combines TRBV19 with TRBJ2-3; TRBD2 agrees at 10 bases. This CDR3 spans 15 amino acids. The V and J ends lost 6 bases and 1 base, in that order; junction bases with no gene match: 4. CDR1 and CDR2 (germline): LNHDA, SQIVND (reference sequence). CDR3 bases: TGTGCCAGTAGCCGTACTAGCGGGGGCACAGATACGCAGTATTTT. Protein: CASSRTSGGTDTQYF.

The rearrangement uses TRBV6-1 and TRBJ1-1, with no clear D. V was cut by 3 bases and J by 7 bases, with 6 bases left in between. This CDR3 comprises 11 residues. CDR1 and CDR2 from the germline V gene are MNHNS and SASEGT. The CDR3 region is CASSERVEAFF. In DNA form, the CDR3 reads TGTGCCAGCAGTGAGCGGGTTGAAGCTTTCTTT.

This chain uses TRBV4-2 with TRBJ2-4, with TRBD1 matching 9 bases. CDR3 size: 15 residues. CDR1 and CDR2 from the germline V gene are LGHNA and YNFKEQ. The J segment lost 5 bases and the V segment lost 4 bases, leaving 6 bases of the junction unmatched. CDR3 in amino acids: CASSLNRGPQNIQYF. The CDR3 nucleotides are TGTGCCAGCAGCCTAAACAGGGGGCCCCAAAACATTCAGTACTTC.

The chain has TRBV12-3 or TRBV12-4 and TRBJ2-3, with D possibly TRBD1 on 5 matching bases. The CDR3 length is 12 residues. Trimming removed 6 bases from V and 4 bases from J, with 8 bases in between. This CDR3 is CASRTAPDTQYF. CDR3 in DNA: TGTGCCAGCAGGACAGCTCCAGATACGCAGTATTTT.

This clone was seen a single time. This sequence joins TRBV15 and TRBJ2-7; 9 nucleotides agree with TRBD1. This CDR3 contains 15 residues. Germline loops: CDR1 LNHNV, CDR2 YYDKDF (reference sequence). J gave up 2 bases and V 2 bases, and 4 bases lay outside the gene matches. CDR3 in amino acids: CATSRSRTGAYEQYF. CDR3 sequence (DNA): TGTGCCACCAGCAGAAGCCGGACAGGGGCCTACGAGCAGTACTTC. The full variable domain, completed using reference TRBV15 and TRBJ2-7, is DAMVIQNPRYQVTQFGKPVTLSCSQTLNHNVMYWYQQKSSQAPKLLFHYYDKDFNNEADTPDNFQSRRPNTSFCFLDIRSPGLGDTAMYLCATSRSRTGAYEQYFGPGTRLTVT.

V usage is TRBV21-1 and J usage is TRBJ2-7; the table's D call, TRBD1, has no DNA check behind it. TRBV21-1 is a listed pseudogene. The CDR3 runs 14 residues. The CDR3 sequence: CAGPGTGNGHEQYF. For the CDR3, the DNA is TGTGCCGGTCCCGGGACAGGGAACGGGCACGAGCAGTACTTC.

The V and J genes are TRBV12-3 or TRBV12-4 and TRBJ1-1; 7 nucleotides line up with TRBD1. CDR3 length: 13 residues. V dropped 5 bases and J dropped 4; count of bases not matched to a gene: 4. CDR3: CASSTGVATEAFF. The CDR3 region has the DNA TGTGCCAGCAGTACAGGGGTTGCCACTGAAGCTTTCTTT.

The chain couples TRBV19 to TRBJ2-7; 7 bases are shared with TRBD1. Germline V gene sequence: CDR1 LNHDA, CDR2 SQIVND (reference sequence). J was trimmed by 2 bases and V by 3 bases; bases with no gene match: 7. The CDR3 totals 15 residues. The CDR3 protein is CASSILVTGTYEQYF. CDR3 bases: TGTGCCAGTAGTATTCTTGTGACAGGGACCTACGAGCAGTACTTC. Full variable domain (outside the CDR3, taken from reference TRBV19 and TRBJ2-7): DGGITQSPKYLFRKEGQNVTLSCEQNLNHDAMYWYRQDPGQGLRLIYYSQIVNDFQKGDIAEGYSVSREKKESFPLTVTSAQKNPTAFYLCASSILVTGTYEQYFGPGTRLTVT.

The chain employs TRBV5-1 and TRBJ2-2; 7 nucleotides line up with TRBD1. This CDR3 is 16 amino acids long. V lost 2 bases and J lost 4; bases outside the gene matches: 8. Germline V CDR1 and CDR2: SGHRS, YFSETQ. CDR3: CASSFEAGGSTGELFF. As DNA, the CDR3 is TGCGCCAGCAGCTTTGAGGCAGGGGGAAGCACCGGGGAGCTGTTTTTT.

The J gene is TRBJ1-1, the V gene TRBV7-6; possibly TRBD1 for D (6 bases). V was cut by 5 bases and J by 7 bases, with 17 bases left in between. The CDR3 consists of 14 residues. Germline V gene sequence: CDR1 SGHVS, CDR2 FNYEAQ. CDR3 coding DNA: TGTGCCAGCAGCCCCTTTAAGGACAGCCTTGAAGCTTTCTTT. This encodes CASSPFKDSLEAFF.

The chain carries TRBV5-5 and TRBJ2-1; 11 bases are a match to TRBD2. CDR1 is SGHKS, CDR2 YYEKEE, per germline (reference sequence). Trimming at V came to 4 bases and at J to 1 base, leaving 10 bases not matched to a gene. This CDR3 is built from 18 residues. CDR3 sequence: CASSPTSGGLRSYNEQFF. CDR3 coding DNA: TGTGCCAGCAGCCCAACTAGCGGGGGCCTCCGGTCCTACAATGAGCAGTTCTTC.

The chain links TRBV7-8 to TRBJ2-1, with TRBD2 matching over 7 bases. CDR3 size: 18 residues. Trimming took 5 bases from V and 6 from J; bases not matched to a gene: 19. Germline-derived CDR1 and CDR2 are SGHVS and FQNEAQ. This CDR3 is CASSRRRVVQRGVNEQFF. CDR3 nucleotide sequence: TGTGCCAGCAGCCGTAGGAGGGTTGTCCAGCGGGGCGTCAATGAGCAGTTCTTC. The full variable domain, its missing parts supplied by reference TRBV7-8 and TRBJ2-1, is GAGVSQSPRYKVAKRGQDVALRCDPISGHVSLFWYQQALGQGPEFLTYFQNEAQLDKSGLPSDRFFAERPEGSVSTLKIQRTQQEDSAVYLCASSRRRVVQRGVNEQFFGPGTRLTVL.